This T cell receptor (beta chain) was observed in a study of immune heterogeneity within non-small cell lung tumors. Each sample used 600 ng of genomic DNA from bulk tumor tissue. Spaced far apart, several biopsies were taken from each primary tumor during surgery. These patients got curative surgery after being newly diagnosed with untreated non-small cell lung cancer. Amplifying TCR beta CDR3 involved multiplex PCR carried out with 32 V and 13 J primers. From the multiplex PCR reads, TCRdb called clonotypes with MiXCR, one entry per CDR3 protein. The table records roughly 2,900 distinct CDR3 sequences, roughly 25% of them present only once. The origin of this receptor is a female donor with non-small cell lung cancer. The sample taken for sequencing was lung tumor tissue.

The CDR3 protein is CASSEQGKNTEAFF. CDR3 coding DNA: TGTGCCAGCAGTGAACAGGGGAAGAACACTGAAGCTTTCTTT. The V and J genes are TRBV2 and TRBJ1-1; a possible D gene is TRBD1 (6 bases). The CDR3 loop spans 14 amino acids. Germline CDR1 and CDR2: SNHLY and FYNNEI. Trimming cost V 2 bases and J 1 base, with 8 bases left between them.